Listed below are T cell receptor beta chains from one sample, sequenced in a study of CD8 T cells in Susac syndrome. TCRdb re-called the immunoSEQ multiplex PCR reads with MiXCR, one entry per CDR3 protein. The data contain about 140,000 distinct CDR3 sequences, 85% to 95% of them singletons. Sequenced material: CD4+ T cells from PBMCs. The receptor source for this set is a human donor with Susac syndrome. The CDR3 runs from the conserved cysteine through the conserved F or W. A D gene is named only where the DNA matches it firmly. Some rows have no size entry. The others give once, few or many, or a class for an expanded clone.

cdr3_nt cdr3_aa v_call clone_size d_call j_call
TGTGCCAGCTCACCACCGCAGGCCTCGTCTGGAAACACCATATATTTT CASSPPQASSGNTIYF TRBV18 once - TRBJ1-3
TGCAGTGCGCGCGTCTTGGCGTCTGGGGCCAACGTCCTGACTTTC CSARVLASGANVLTF TRBV20-1 - - TRBJ2-6
TGTGCCAGCAGCTTGGGTACCGGGACTGGGGAGGGATACACCTTC CASSLGTGTGEGYTF TRBV5-4 - - TRBJ1-2
TGCGCCAGCAGCGGTGCGGAGACCCAGTACTTC CASSGAETQYF TRBV5-1 - - TRBJ2-5
TGTGCCAGCAGCCCCGGGAGCTATGGCTACACCTTC CASSPGSYGYTF TRBV7-9 few - TRBJ1-2
TGTGCCAGCAGCTCCCAAGTGGGGAACTATGGCTACACCTTC CASSSQVGNYGYTF TRBV7-8 - - TRBJ1-2
TGTGCCAGCTCCCCCGGACAGCGGGACGGCTACACCTTC CASSPGQRDGYTF TRBV18 few - TRBJ1-2
TGTGCCAGCAGTTTGAGCGGAAGCTCCTACGAGCAGTACTTC CASSLSGSSYEQYF TRBV12-3/TRBV12-4 few - TRBJ2-7
TGTGCCAGCAGCCAAGATAGGGCGGCTGGGGTGCAGTTCTTC CASSQDRAAGVQFF TRBV3-1 - - TRBJ2-1
TGTGCCGTCGGGGGGGCGAACGGCAATCAGCCCCAGCATTTT CAVGGANGNQPQHF TRBV19 - - TRBJ1-5
TGTGCCAGCAGCTTAGCTCTCACTAGCACAGATACGCAGTATTTT CASSLALTSTDTQYF TRBV7-3 - - TRBJ2-3
TGTGCCAGCAGCCCCGGTGGCGAGCAGTACTTC CASSPGGEQYF TRBV7-9 few - TRBJ2-7
TGCGCCAGCAGCCAAGAACCCGGGGGCAGATACCAAGAGACCCAGTACTTC CASSQEPGGRYQETQYF TRBV4-1 once - TRBJ2-5
TGTGCCAGCAGCGGTCGGGACGGGACCTACGAGCAGTACTTC CASSGRDGTYEQYF TRBV13 - - TRBJ2-7
TGCGCCAGCAGCTTGGGGTTGGTGCAGGGCTCTGAAGCTTTCTTT CASSLGLVQGSEAFF TRBV5-1 once - TRBJ1-1
TGTGCCAGCAGCCCCCGGACACGTACTAATGAAAAACTGTTTTTT CASSPRTRTNEKLFF TRBV9 - - TRBJ1-4
TGTGCCAGCAGCGTTAAAGGAGGGGGGGATACGCAGTATTTT CASSVKGGGDTQYF TRBV9 - - TRBJ2-3
TGTGCCACCAGCAGACGTAACAGGGGAGATCAGCCCCAGCATTTT CATSRRNRGDQPQHF TRBV15 - TRBD1 TRBJ1-5
TGTGCCAGCAGCGGGGGAAGATGGGAGACCCAGTACTTC CASSGGRWETQYF TRBV6-2/TRBV6-3 - - TRBJ2-5
TGTGCCAGCAGCTCCGGGACCGTGCCCAGAGATACGCAGTATTTT CASSSGTVPRDTQYF TRBV7-9 - - TRBJ2-3
TGCAGCGTTGTGGTCGAGACAGGGACCAATCAGCCCCAGCATTTT CSVVVETGTNQPQHF TRBV29-1 few TRBD1 TRBJ1-5
TGCAGCGTTGAAGATCGGGTACCGGGCGGTTGGGCTTTCTTT CSVEDRVPGGWAFF TRBV29-1 - - TRBJ1-1
TGCAGCGTTGTAGACCTCTTCTCTGGAAACACCATATATTTT CSVVDLFSGNTIYF TRBV29-1 - - TRBJ1-3
TGTGCCAGCAGTTTACTAGCCTCAGATACGCAGTATTTT CASSLLASDTQYF TRBV12-3/TRBV12-4 - - TRBJ2-3
TGCAGCGTTCGGGGACAGGGGAATCAGCCCCAGCATTTT CSVRGQGNQPQHF TRBV29-1 - TRBD1 TRBJ1-5
TGCAGTGCCGGGGTAGGGGGGAGCACAGATACGCAGTATTTT CSAGVGGSTDTQYF TRBV20-1 - - TRBJ2-3
TGTGCCAGCAGCTGGGGCTCGGGAGAAAAACTGTTTTTT CASSWGSGEKLFF TRBV25-1 - - TRBJ1-4
TGTGCCTGGAGTGTACTCGGGAGCGGCTCCTACAATGAGCAGTTCTTC CAWSVLGSGSYNEQFF TRBV30 few - TRBJ2-1
TGTGCCAGCAGCTCGACAGATAGCAATCAGCCCCAGCATTTT CASSSTDSNQPQHF TRBV7-8 - - TRBJ1-5
TGTGCCAGCCGACAGGGCCTAAACAATGAGCAGTTCTTC CASRQGLNNEQFF TRBV6-5 - TRBD1 TRBJ2-1
TGTGCCAGCAGTTTAGGGACAGAAGGTGGCTACACCTTC CASSLGTEGGYTF TRBV28 once TRBD1 TRBJ1-2
TGTGCCAGCAGCCCACTGACTAAACCCCTCGGAGATACGCAGTATTTT CASSPLTKPLGDTQYF TRBV7-2 - - TRBJ2-3
TGCAGTGCTAGGAGGGGGGGGCCTATGAACACTGAAGCTTTCTTT CSARRGGPMNTEAFF TRBV20-1 - - TRBJ1-1
TGTGCCAGCAGTTTAGCGGGGGGCAATGAGCAGTTCTTC CASSLAGGNEQFF TRBV11-1 few TRBD2 TRBJ2-1
TGCAGCGTTACCCCCGCGTCAGATACGCAGTGTTTT CSVTPASDTQCF TRBV29-1 - - TRBJ2-3
TGTGCCAGCAACCTTGGACTAGCGGGGGTAGGTGAGCAGTTCTTC CASNLGLAGVGEQFF TRBV7-2 - TRBD2 TRBJ2-1
TGTGCCTGGAGACCGGGACAGCTAAATGAAAAACTGTTTTTT CAWRPGQLNEKLFF TRBV30 - TRBD1 TRBJ1-4
TGCAGCGTTGGACAGGGAGGCAACTATGGCTACACCTTC CSVGQGGNYGYTF TRBV29-1 once TRBD1 TRBJ1-2
TGTGCCAGCAGTTACTCGACGCAGGGTTCTGGGGCCAACGTCCTGACTTTC CASSYSTQGSGANVLTF TRBV6-5 - - TRBJ2-6
TGTGCCAGCAGCTTCCAGGGGGCGCTTGACACCGGGGAGCTGTTTTTT CASSFQGALDTGELFF TRBV5-6 - TRBD1 TRBJ2-2
TGTGCCAGCAGCTTTAGTGGGGCGCAAGAGACCCAGTACTTC CASSFSGAQETQYF TRBV7-9 - - TRBJ2-5
TGTGCCAGCAGTGACGGGGTCGGGGGATACGCTGAAGCTTTCTTT CASSDGVGGYAEAFF TRBV6-4 - - TRBJ1-1
TGTGCCAGCAGCCAAGATGCGGGCGGGAGCATGTTCTTC CASSQDAGGSMFF TRBV3-1 - TRBD2 TRBJ2-1
TGCGCCAGCAGCCAAGAGGCGGGAAGGACTGTTTACGAGCAGTACTTC CASSQEAGRTVYEQYF TRBV4-3 once - TRBJ2-7
TGTGCCAGCTCACGCGGGACAGGGACCCTCTATGGCTACACCTTC CASSRGTGTLYGYTF TRBV18 - TRBD1 TRBJ1-2
TGTGCCTGGAGGACCACAGGGAACTATGGCTACACCTTC CAWRTTGNYGYTF TRBV30 - - TRBJ1-2
TGCAGTGCTAGACACTCTTCCAGGAGGATGAACACTGAAGCTTTCTTT CSARHSSRRMNTEAFF TRBV20-1 - - TRBJ1-1
TGTGCCAGCAGCTTACTATCTCCCCGGGGCACTGAAGCTTTCTTT CASSLLSPRGTEAFF TRBV7-9 - - TRBJ1-1
TGCAGTGCTAGAGCCTTTGGGGGTGGCAATCAGCCCCAGCATTTT CSARAFGGGNQPQHF TRBV20-1 - - TRBJ1-5
TGTGCCAGCAGCCAGTTACAGGGGAACACTGAAGCTTTCTTT CASSQLQGNTEAFF TRBV3-1 - - TRBJ1-1
TGCAGTGCTCCCCCCGGGGCGGGCACTGAAGCTTTCTTT CSAPPGAGTEAFF TRBV20-1 - - TRBJ1-1